The count of the clone carrying this T cell receptor beta chain is one. As yet, its antigen is unknown. The trim removed 5 bases at V and 1 base at J, leaving 10 bases unmatched. This CDR3 is 16 amino acids long. Germline CDR1 and CDR2: MNHEY and SMNVEV (reference sequence). This entry is derived from a study of radiation and T cells in renal cell carcinoma. Study at large: Nephrectomy followed 15 Gy stereotactic body radiation by 4 weeks.

Sequencing used immunoSEQ multiplex PCR; TCRdb keeps in-frame clones, though not all of them. The table shows 140,000 to 150,000 clones, with 88% occurring only once. Whole-study findings and limits: From baseline, blood top tumor clonotypes peaked at 2 weeks post-radiation. Without pretreatment biopsies, baseline tumor clonotype presence was undetermined.

The time point is: baseline pretreatment blood. Treatment of the sample: 15 Gy SBRT to primary tumor, nephrectomy 4 weeks later. After SBRT, blood was collected at 2 and 4 weeks, plus baseline. This sequence originates from an older woman with renal cell carcinoma. The chain carries TRBV27 and TRBJ2-5; 7 positions match TRBD2. Sequences were derived from blood, sampled from a patient whose treatment included radiotherapy and nephrectomy. The CDR3 nucleotides read TGTGCCAGCAGTATAGTGGGGCGGGGGAGCCAAGAGACCCAGTACTTC. Translating gives CASSIVGRGSQETQYF.